The rows below give T cell receptor beta chains drawn from one sample of a study of Ad26.COV2.S vaccination and SARS-CoV-2 variants. Using immunoSEQ multiplex PCR, the repertoire was profiled, and TCRdb retains in-frame clones only, with some absent. Here the sample spans around 450,000 clones, 85% to 90% being singletons. The material sequenced was peripheral blood, taken in a trial of Ad26.COV2.S vaccine versus placebo. These TCRs come from a person between 18 and 65 years old who received the Ad26.COV2.S COVID-19 vaccine or a placebo. Both conserved end residues are part of each CDR3. A D gene is named only where the DNA matches it firmly. Size values are once, few and many counts, or a class for expanded clones, and some rows have none.

clone_size j_call v_call d_call cdr3_aa cdr3_nt
NA TRBJ2-7 TRBV28 TRBD2 CASSPALAGGLGEQYF TGTGCCAGCAGTCCTGCTCTAGCGGGGGGACTGGGCGAGCAGTACTTC
few TRBJ1-6 TRBV6-5 NA CASSYDRPGSPLHF TGTGCCAGCAGTTACGACCGGCCGGGGTCACCCCTCCACTTT
NA TRBJ1-3 TRBV4-3 NA CASSQGAASGNTIYF TGCGCCAGCAGCCAAGGTGCAGCCTCTGGAAACACCATATATTTT
few TRBJ1-2 TRBV28 TRBD1 CASSLWGQGPYGYTF TGTGCCAGCAGTTTATGGGGACAGGGGCCCTATGGCTACACCTTC
NA TRBJ1-5 TRBV5-4 NA CASSFGGDQPQHF TGTGCCAGCAGCTTCGGGGGCGATCAGCCCCAGCATTTT
NA TRBJ2-2 TRBV4-3 NA CASSHHLQGTGELFF TGCGCCAGCAGCCATCACCTGCAGGGGACCGGGGAGCTGTTTTTT
NA TRBJ2-5 TRBV6-2/TRBV6-3 NA CASSPSGETQYF TGTGCCAGCAGCCCCTCGGGAGAGACCCAGTACTTC
few TRBJ2-1 TRBV9 TRBD2 CASSPLPSGENEQFF TGTGCCAGCAGCCCACTTCCTAGCGGGGAGAATGAGCAGTTCTTC
NA TRBJ1-5 TRBV7-2 NA CASSSPGRRGPQHF TGTGCCAGCAGCTCCCCGGGACGGCGTGGGCCCCAGCATTTT
NA TRBJ2-5 TRBV7-2 NA CASRGGLFKETQYF TGTGCCAGCAGAGGGGGACTATTCAAGGAGACCCAGTACTTC
NA TRBJ2-1 TRBV29-1 NA CSVNRISYNEQFF TGCAGCGTAAATAGGATCTCCTACAATGAGCAGTTCTTC
NA TRBJ1-1 TRBV5-1 NA CASIGGMNTEAFF TGCGCCAGCATAGGGGGAATGAACACTGAAGCTTTCTTT
NA TRBJ1-4 TRBV28 TRBD1 CASSSPYRGTNEKLFF TGTGCCAGCAGTTCCCCCTACAGGGGAACTAATGAAAAACTGTTTTTT
NA TRBJ1-5 TRBV6-2/TRBV6-3 NA CASSYSFQLPQHF TGTGCCAGCAGTTACTCTTTTCAGTTGCCCCAGCATTTT
NA TRBJ1-5 TRBV6-2/TRBV6-3 NA CASSYSIWAGDQPQHF TGTGCCAGCAGTTACTCGATATGGGCAGGGGACCAGCCCCAGCATTTT
NA TRBJ2-7 TRBV9 NA CASSGGKDEQYF TGTGCCAGCAGCGGGGGGAAGGACGAGCAGTACTTC
NA TRBJ2-7 TRBV6-5 NA CASRKPGGGYEQYF TGTGCCAGCAGAAAGCCGGGGGGCGGGTACGAGCAGTACTTC
NA TRBJ2-6 TRBV9 NA CASSPNGPHVLTF TGTGCCAGCAGCCCAAACGGTCCCCACGTCCTGACTTTC
NA TRBJ2-7 TRBV19 TRBD1 CASTSKDRPYEQYF TGTGCCAGTACCTCTAAGGACAGGCCCTACGAGCAGTACTTC
NA TRBJ1-1 TRBV5-4 TRBD1 CASSPPRGPNTEAFF TGTGCCAGCAGCCCTCCGAGGGGGCCGAACACTGAAGCTTTCTTT
NA TRBJ2-3 TRBV10-3 TRBD2 CAISDSSGPTTYTQYF TGTGCCATCAGTGACTCTAGCGGGCCTACCACCTATACGCAGTATTTT
once TRBJ2-2 TRBV3-1/TRBV3-2 TRBD2 CASTRSSSGNTGELFF TGTGCCAGCACCCGCTCGTCTAGCGGGAACACCGGGGAGCTGTTTTTT
NA TRBJ2-3 TRBV28 NA CASTRRGLSDTQYF TGTGCCAGCACCCGGAGGGGACTTTCCGATACGCAGTATTTT
NA TRBJ1-1 TRBV28 TRBD1 CASSRGPEAFF TGTGCCAGCAGTAGGGGGCCTGAAGCTTTCTTT
once TRBJ2-2 TRBV4-2 NA CASSQVLGGQTGELFF TGTGCCAGCAGCCAAGTCCTCGGGGGGCAGACCGGGGAGCTGTTTTTT
NA TRBJ1-2 TRBV9 TRBD1 CASSVFTGGAYGYTF TGTGCCAGCAGCGTATTCACAGGGGGCGCCTATGGCTACACCTTC
NA TRBJ2-1 TRBV6-6 TRBD2 CASSYILAGEQFF TGTGCCAGCAGTTATATCCTAGCGGGGGAGCAGTTCTTC
NA TRBJ2-2 TRBV30 NA CAWSVPGELFF TGTGCCTGGAGTGTCCCCGGGGAGCTGTTTTTT
NA TRBJ2-1 TRBV14 NA CASSQAQFNEQFF TGTGCCAGCAGCCAGGCCCAGTTCAATGAGCAGTTCTTC
NA TRBJ2-4 TRBV15 NA CATSRGGSAKNIQYF TGTGCCACCAGCAGAGGAGGGTCGGCCAAAAACATTCAGTACTTC
NA TRBJ1-3 TRBV19 NA CASSTSDSPNTIYF TGTGCCAGTAGTACCTCGGACAGTCCGAACACCATATATTTT
NA TRBJ2-3 TRBV28 NA CASSRPSTDTQYF TGTGCCAGCAGCAGACCTAGCACAGATACGCAGTATTTT
NA TRBJ2-3 TRBV9 NA CASSSLAPDTQYF TGTGCCAGCAGCTCCCTGGCCCCAGATACGCAGTATTTT
NA TRBJ2-5 TRBV7-8 NA CASSLEEPWAKQETQYF TGTGCCAGCAGCTTAGAGGAGCCGTGGGCGAAACAAGAGACCCAGTACTTC
NA TRBJ2-7 TRBV7-9 TRBD2 CASSLDLLAGFEQYF TGTGCCAGCAGCTTAGACCTACTAGCGGGGTTCGAGCAGTACTTC
NA TRBJ2-5 TRBV23-1 NA CASSHLAGDGETQYF TGCGCCAGCAGTCACCTAGCTGGGGATGGAGAGACCCAGTACTTC